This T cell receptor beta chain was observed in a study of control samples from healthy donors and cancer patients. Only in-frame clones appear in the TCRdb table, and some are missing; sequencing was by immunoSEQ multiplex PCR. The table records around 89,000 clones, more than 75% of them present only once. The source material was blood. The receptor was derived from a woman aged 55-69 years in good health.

Here the CDR3 reads CASSFGQGEAFF. CDR3 sequence (DNA): TGTGCCAGCAGCTTCGGACAGGGTGAAGCTTTCTTT. This chain links TRBV5-4 with TRBJ1-1; 8 nucleotides align to TRBD1. The CDR3 length is 12 residues. CDR1 SGHNT and CDR2 YYREEE come from the germline V gene (reference sequence). V shed 2 bases and J 7 bases; nucleotides not matched to a gene: 1.